This TCR beta chain was sequenced during a study of response to subunit inactivated influenza vaccine. TCRdb re-called the RT-PCR reads with MiXCR, one entry per CDR3 protein. The sample has fewer than 600,000 distinct CDR3 sequences; around 7.9% are singletons. This clonotype was seen a handful of times. This CDR3 region has 15 residues. From germline, CDR1 is MNHEY and CDR2 SMNVEV (reference sequence). Trimming cost V 4 bases and J 6 bases; bases outside gene matches: 6. The material sequenced was PBMCs from blood, taken around 25 months after vaccination. This rearrangement joins TRBV27 to TRBJ2-2, with 9 bases lining up with TRBD1. This TCR derives from a man aged 45 to 75 who received an inactivated influenza vaccine. CDR3 sequence reads: CASSSSGQGAGELFF. The DNA for the CDR3 is TGTGCCAGCAGTTCGTCGGGACAGGGCGCCGGGGAGCTGTTTTTT.